What follows are 10 T cell receptor beta chains derived from one specimen sequenced in a study of blood T cell repertoires in COVID-19. Some clones are missing from TCRdb's copy, which holds only in-frame ones; the method was immunoSEQ multiplex PCR. The data hold 200,000 to 300,000 clones, with around four fifths observed a single time. Input material: peripheral blood. Receptors were obtained from a woman between 65 and 79 years old with acute or convalescent COVID-19.

This clone was seen only once. This chain links TRBV20-1 with TRBJ2-1; weak D call: TRBD1 (6 bases). The CDR3 runs 12 residues. Germline CDR1 is DFQATT and CDR2 is SNEGSKA (reference sequence). With 3 bases removed from V and 14 bases from J, the gap between germline ends came to 17 bases. The CDR3 DNA reads as TGCAGTGCTAGTAGGGGGTATGGATTCGAGTTCTTC. It encodes CSASRGYGFEFF.

This sequence joins TRBV7-9 and TRBJ1-4; D remains unclear. The CDR3 contains 14 residues. Germline CDR1 is SEHNR and CDR2 is FQNEAQ (reference sequence). V was cut by 2 bases and J by 8 bases, with 12 bases left in between. The CDR3 protein is CASSLSLSGEKLFF. The CDR3 region has the DNA TGTGCCAGCAGCTTATCCCTAAGCGGGGAAAAACTGTTTTTT.

This chain links TRBV14 with TRBJ2-3, with 8 bases aligning to TRBD1. With 0 bases clipped from V and 2 bases from J, the junction kept 4 bases outside the gene matches. CDR3 length equals 16 residues. Looked up from germline, CDR1 is SGHDN and CDR2 is FVKESK. CDR3 nucleotide sequence: TGTGCCAGCAGCCAAGACCAGGGGGCCCTCACAGATACGCAGTATTTT. This sequence encodes CASSQDQGALTDTQYF.

The chain employs TRBV5-1 and TRBJ1-2; 8 nucleotides agree with TRBD1. CDR3 length equals 14 residues. V was pared by 4 bases and J by 7 bases, with 9 bases of the junction left unmatched. Germline V gives CDR1 SGHRS, CDR2 YFSETQ. The CDR3 DNA follows: TGCGCCAGCAGCGCGACAGGGGCCCCAGGTGGCTACACCTTC. The encoded protein is CASSATGAPGGYTF.

The rearrangement uses TRBV29-1 and TRBJ1-2, with 9 bases aligning to TRBD1. Germline assignment: CDR1 SQVTM and CDR2 ANQGSEA. The length of the CDR3 is 12 residues. V was clipped by 5 bases and J by 4 bases; unmatched bases: 2. The CDR3 sequence: CSVRQGGYGYTF. In DNA, the CDR3 is TGCAGCGTTCGACAGGGGGGCTATGGCTACACCTTC.

The chain links TRBV7-9 to TRBJ1-5; 9 nucleotides match TRBD1. Germline CDR1 SEHNR, CDR2 FQNEAQ (reference sequence). Unmatched junction bases numbered 3, after V lost 4 bases and J lost 5 bases. The CDR3 is 14 amino acids. In nucleotides, the CDR3 is TGTGCCAGCAGCTCCCGGACAGGGGATCAGCCCCAGCATTTT. Protein sequence: CASSSRTGDQPQHF.

The chain carries TRBV24-1 and TRBJ2-2; a possible D gene is TRBD2 (7 bases). The V gene lost 3 bases and the J gene lost 6 bases, with 19 bases spanning the gap. The CDR3 spans 17 residues. CDR1 is KGHDR, CDR2 SFDVKD, per germline. The CDR3 loop reads CATSDLGGANSPGELFF. The CDR3 DNA is TGTGCCACCAGTGATCTGGGGGGGGCCAACTCGCCCGGGGAGCTGTTTTTT.

The chain recombines TRBV19 with TRBJ1-2; no firm D call. Germline V CDR1 and CDR2: LNHDA, SQIVND (reference sequence). The CDR3 is 13 amino acids. V lost 1 base to trimming and J lost 8 bases, with 11 bases between them. CDR3 bases: TGTGCCAGTAGTATAGGAAGAGGGTGGGGCTACACCTTC. Translated: CASSIGRGWGYTF.

A few counts support this clone. V is TRBV29-1 and J is TRBJ1-2, with 7 bases fitting TRBD1. This CDR3 is 11 amino acids long. The germline gives CDR1 SQVTM, CDR2 ANQGSEA. Trimming took 6 bases from V and 8 from J; bases not matched to a gene: 6. CDR3: CSVKEGAGYTF. Written as DNA, the CDR3 is TGCAGCGTAAAAGAGGGGGCAGGCTACACCTTC.

The chain recombines TRBV4-2 with TRBJ2-7; 9 bases are a match to TRBD2. With 1 base clipped from V and 1 base from J, the junction kept 2 bases outside the gene matches. CDR3 length: 15 amino acids. Germline CDR1 and CDR2: LGHNA and YNFKEQ. CDR3: CASSQVAGVSYEQYF. In nucleotides, the CDR3 is TGTGCCAGCAGCCAAGTAGCGGGGGTTTCCTACGAGCAGTACTTC.